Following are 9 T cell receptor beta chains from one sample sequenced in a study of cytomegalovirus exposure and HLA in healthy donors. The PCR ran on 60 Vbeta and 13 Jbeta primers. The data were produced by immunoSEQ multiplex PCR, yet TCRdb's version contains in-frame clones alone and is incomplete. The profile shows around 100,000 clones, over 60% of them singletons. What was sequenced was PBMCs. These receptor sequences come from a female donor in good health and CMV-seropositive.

The CDR3 loop reads CASFTGGITEAFF. CDR3 nucleotides: TGTGCCAGCTTTACAGGGGGCATCACTGAAGCTTTCTTT. V gene TRBV7-9 combines with J gene TRBJ1-1; TRBD1 matches at 9 bases. Germline loops: CDR1 SEHNR, CDR2 FQNEAQ (reference sequence). With V trimmed by 8 bases and J by 4 bases, 5 bases remained unmatched. The CDR3 has 13 amino acids.

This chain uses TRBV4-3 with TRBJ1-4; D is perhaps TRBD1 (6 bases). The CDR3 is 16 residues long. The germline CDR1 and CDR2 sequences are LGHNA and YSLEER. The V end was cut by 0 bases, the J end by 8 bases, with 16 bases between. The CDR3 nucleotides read TGCGCCAGCAGCCAAGAGAGTTTCAGGACAGCGGAAAAACTGTTTTTT. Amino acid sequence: CASSQESFRTAEKLFF.

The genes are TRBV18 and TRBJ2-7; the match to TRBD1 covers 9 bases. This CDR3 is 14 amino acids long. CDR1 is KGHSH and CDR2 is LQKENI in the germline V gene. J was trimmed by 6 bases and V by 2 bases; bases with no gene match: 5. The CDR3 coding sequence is TGTGCCAGCTCACCAGGGGACAGGGTAGGCGAGCAGTACTTC. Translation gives CASSPGDRVGEQYF. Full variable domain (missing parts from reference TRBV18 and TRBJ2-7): NAGVMQNPRHLVRRRGQEARLRCSPMKGHSHVYWYRQLPEEGLKFMVYLQKENIIDESGMPKERFSAEFPKEGPSILRIQQVVRGDSAAYFCASSPGDRVGEQYFGPGTRLTVT.

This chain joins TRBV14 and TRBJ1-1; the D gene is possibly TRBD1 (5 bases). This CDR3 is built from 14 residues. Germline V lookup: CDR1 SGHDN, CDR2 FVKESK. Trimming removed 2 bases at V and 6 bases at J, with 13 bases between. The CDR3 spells CASSQFQGNPEAFF. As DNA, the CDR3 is TGTGCCAGCAGCCAATTCCAGGGAAACCCTGAAGCTTTCTTT.

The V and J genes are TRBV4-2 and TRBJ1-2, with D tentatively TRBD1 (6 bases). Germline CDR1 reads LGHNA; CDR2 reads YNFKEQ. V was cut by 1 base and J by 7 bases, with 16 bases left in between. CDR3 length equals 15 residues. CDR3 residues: CASSQGRGFSSGYTF. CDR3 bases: TGTGCCAGCAGCCAAGGCAGGGGTTTCTCCTCTGGCTACACCTTC.

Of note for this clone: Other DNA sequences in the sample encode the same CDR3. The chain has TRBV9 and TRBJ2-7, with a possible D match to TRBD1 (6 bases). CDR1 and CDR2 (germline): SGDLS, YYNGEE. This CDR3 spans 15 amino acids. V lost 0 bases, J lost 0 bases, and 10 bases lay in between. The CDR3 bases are TGTGCCAGCAGCGTAGGTTTGGGGGCCTCCTACGAGCAGTACTTC. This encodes CASSVGLGASYEQYF.

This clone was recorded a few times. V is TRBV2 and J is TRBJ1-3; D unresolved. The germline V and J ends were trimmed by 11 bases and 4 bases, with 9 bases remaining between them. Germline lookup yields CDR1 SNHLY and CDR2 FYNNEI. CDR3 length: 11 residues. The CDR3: CAGGRGNTIYF. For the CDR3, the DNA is TGTGCCGGAGGAAGGGGAAACACCATATATTTT.

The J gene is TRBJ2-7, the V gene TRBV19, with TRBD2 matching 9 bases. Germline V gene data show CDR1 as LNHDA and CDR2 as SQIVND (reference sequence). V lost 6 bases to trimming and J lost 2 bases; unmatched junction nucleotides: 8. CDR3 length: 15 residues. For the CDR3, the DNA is TGTGCCAGTAGCATCGGGGGACTAGCCGCCTACGAGCAGTACTTC. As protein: CASSIGGLAAYEQYF.

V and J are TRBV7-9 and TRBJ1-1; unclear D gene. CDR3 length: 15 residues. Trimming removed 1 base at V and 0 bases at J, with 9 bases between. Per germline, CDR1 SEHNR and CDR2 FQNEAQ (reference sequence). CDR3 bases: TGTGCCAGCAGCTTAGTGCCAAACATGAACACTGAAGCTTTCTTT. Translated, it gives CASSLVPNMNTEAFF.